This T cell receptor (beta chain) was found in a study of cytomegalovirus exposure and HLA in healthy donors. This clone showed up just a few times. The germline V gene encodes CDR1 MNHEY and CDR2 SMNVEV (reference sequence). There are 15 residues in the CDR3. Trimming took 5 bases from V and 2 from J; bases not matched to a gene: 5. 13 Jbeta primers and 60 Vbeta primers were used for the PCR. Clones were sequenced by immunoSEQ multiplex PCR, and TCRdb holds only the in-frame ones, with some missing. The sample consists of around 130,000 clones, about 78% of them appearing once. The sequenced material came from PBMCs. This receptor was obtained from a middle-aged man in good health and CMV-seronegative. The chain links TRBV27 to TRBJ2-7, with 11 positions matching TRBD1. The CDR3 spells CASSRKGQGAYEQYF. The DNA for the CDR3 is TGTGCCAGCAGTCGAAAGGGACAGGGGGCCTACGAGCAGTACTTC.